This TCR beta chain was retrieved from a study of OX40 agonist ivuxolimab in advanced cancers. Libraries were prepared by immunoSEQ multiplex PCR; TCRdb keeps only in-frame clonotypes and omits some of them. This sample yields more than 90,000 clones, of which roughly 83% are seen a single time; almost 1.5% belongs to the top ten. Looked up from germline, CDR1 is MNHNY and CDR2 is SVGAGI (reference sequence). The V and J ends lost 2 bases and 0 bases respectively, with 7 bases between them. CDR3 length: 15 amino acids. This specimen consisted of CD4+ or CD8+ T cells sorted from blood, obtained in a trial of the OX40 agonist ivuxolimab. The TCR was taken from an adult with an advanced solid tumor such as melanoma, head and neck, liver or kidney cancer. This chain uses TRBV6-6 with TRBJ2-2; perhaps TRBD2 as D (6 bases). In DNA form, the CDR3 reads TGTGCCAGCAGTTACGGGACTCCGAACACCGGGGAGCTGTTTTTT. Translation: CASSYGTPNTGELFF.